These 28 T cell receptor beta chains were all obtained from the same sample, sequenced in a study of T cells in Graves' hyperthyroidism and ophthalmopathy. RNA transcripts gave rise to amplified TCR beta CDR3 regions. The HTBI primer set was used in a first-round RT-PCR of the TCR CDR3. Using its own MiXCR run on the multiplex PCR reads, TCRdb lists one record per CDR3 protein. The profile covers fewer than 250,000 distinct CDR3 sequences, with 16% appearing a single time and about 30% taken by the ten largest. The material sequenced was blood. Receptor source: a woman between 18 and 29 years old with Graves' ophthalmopathy.

The sample holds many counts of this clonotype. J is TRBJ2-3 and V is TRBV24-1; no definite D call. V lost 1 base to trimming and J lost 3 bases, with 4 bases between them. The germline V gene has CDR1 KGHDR and CDR2 SFDVKD. There are 13 residues in the CDR3. CDR3 sequence reads: CATSDFTTDTQYF. DNA for the CDR3: TGTGCCACCAGTGATTTCACAACAGATACGCAGTATTTT.

This clonotype was seen ten or more times. V and J are TRBV18 and TRBJ2-7; unclear D gene. V lost 2 bases and J lost 2, with 10 bases in between. Germline V CDR1 and CDR2: KGHSH, LQKENI. There are 14 residues in the CDR3. The CDR3 nucleotides are TGTGCCAGCTCACCAGGAGCAGAGACCTACGAGCAGTACTTC. Translating it yields CASSPGAETYEQYF.

The chain joins TRBV7-9 to TRBJ1-3, with D uncertain. The CDR3 is 18 residues long. Germline V gene lookup returns CDR1 SEHNR and CDR2 FQNEAQ (reference sequence). Trimming removed 3 bases from V and 0 bases from J, with 18 bases in between. CDR3 protein: CASSFKRSGLASGNTIYF. The DNA for the CDR3 is TGTGCCAGCAGCTTTAAGCGATCCGGACTTGCCTCTGGAAACACCATATATTTT.

This clonotype came up many times. This rearrangement joins TRBV30 to TRBJ2-7; 9 nucleotides match TRBD1. Germline lookup yields CDR1 GTSNPN and CDR2 SVGIG (reference sequence). V was clipped by 4 bases and J by 7 bases; unmatched bases: 14. The CDR3 consists of 15 residues. Here the CDR3 DNA reads TGTGCCTGGAACTATCCGGGACAGGGTGCATGGGAGCAGTACTTC. It encodes CAWNYPGQGAWEQYF.

This clonotype was counted at least ten times. J is TRBJ1-2 and V is TRBV6-1; D remains ambiguous. Germline CDR1 MNHNS, CDR2 SASEGT. With 5 bases removed from V and 4 bases from J, the gap between germline ends came to 11 bases. The CDR3 runs 13 residues. CDR3 loop: CASSYRAAYGYTF. The CDR3, as DNA: TGTGCCAGCAGTTATAGGGCAGCCTATGGCTACACCTTC.

This clonotype was counted at least ten times. This chain connects TRBV5-1 to TRBJ1-2; 8 bases fit TRBD1. Unmatched junction bases numbered 7, after V lost 4 bases and J lost 8 bases. Germline V CDR1 and CDR2: SGHRS, YFSETQ. The CDR3 is 13 residues long. The CDR3 loop reads CASSPGQGKGYTF. The CDR3 DNA reads as TGCGCCAGCAGCCCCGGACAGGGAAAGGGCTACACCTTC. The full variable domain, in which reference TRBV5-1 and TRBJ1-2 provide the parts outside the CDR3, is KAGVTQTPRYLIKTRGQQVTLSCSPISGHRSVSWYQQTPGQGLQFLFEYFSETQRNKGNFPGRFSGRQFSNSRSEMNVSTLELGDSALYLCASSPGQGKGYTFGSGTRLTVV.

This clonotype was recorded only once. This may stem from a read error, because a much larger clone lies one nucleotide away. The CDR3 does not end in the conserved phenylalanine or tryptophan, so this is likely a read error. V is TRBV6-1 and J is TRBJ2-1, with D possibly TRBD2 on 5 matching bases. With 7 bases removed from V and 3 bases from J, the gap between germline ends came to 10 bases. The CDR3 covers 13 residues. CDR1 is MNHNS, CDR2 SASEGT, per germline. The CDR3 DNA reads as TGTGCCAGCACCTTAGGACTCTACAATGAGCAGTTCCTC. Amino acids: CASTLGLYNEQFL.

The chain couples TRBV7-2 to TRBJ2-1, with 9 positions matching TRBD2. Germline values: CDR1 SGHTA, CDR2 FQGNSA. Losses at the gene ends were 5 bases for V and 6 bases for J; bases not matched to a gene: 14. The CDR3 totals 17 residues. The CDR3 DNA reads TGTGCCAGCAGCCACCGAGGTGCGGGAGGGTCTTCCAATGAGCAGTTCTTC. As protein: CASSHRGAGGSSNEQFF.

Ten or more counts support this clonotype. The CDR3 region has the DNA TGTGCCAGCACCTCTGGGCGGATGAACACTGAAGCTTTCTTT. Protein: CASTSGRMNTEAFF. The V call is TRBV7-9, the J call TRBJ1-1; D is unclear. This CDR3 comprises 14 residues. Trimming took off 7 bases at V and 0 bases at J, with 12 bases between the two ends. CDR1 and CDR2 from the germline V gene are SEHNR and FQNEAQ (reference sequence).

The J gene is TRBJ1-6, the V gene TRBV10-3; TRBD1 matches 9 bases. Looked up from germline, CDR1 is ENHRY and CDR2 is SYGVKD. V lost 6 bases to trimming and J lost 6 bases; unmatched junction nucleotides: 9. This CDR3 is built from 16 residues. The CDR3 here is CAIRMGTGPINSPLHF. The CDR3 coding sequence is TGTGCCATCAGGATGGGGACAGGGCCGATTAATTCACCCCTCCACTTT.

This clonotype showed up just a few times. This sequence may be a read error, since a much larger clone differs from it by one base. The chain carries TRBV3-1 and TRBJ1-3; 7 nucleotides line up with TRBD1. The CDR3 contains 20 residues. V shed 4 bases and J 5 bases; nucleotides not matched to a gene: 23. CDR1 and CDR2 (germline): LGHDT, YNNKEL (reference sequence). CDR3 in amino acids: CASSPRRTTTGTVARNTIYF. The CDR3 bases are TGTGCCAGCAGCCCTCGTCGGACAACCACCGGGACAGTCGCTAGAAACACCATATATTTT.

Many counts were recorded for this clonotype. The chain is built from TRBV6-2 or TRBV6-3 and TRBJ2-5, with D perhaps assigned TRBD1 or TRBD2 (6 bases each). From germline, CDR1 is MNHEY and CDR2 SVGEGT. Trimming took 1 base from V and 3 from J, leaving 9 bases between them. This CDR3 region has 14 residues. In DNA, the CDR3 is TGTGCCAGCAGTTACTGGGGGGCCAAAGAGACCCAGTACTTC. It is translated as CASSYWGAKETQYF.

This clonotype occurred many times. The genes are TRBV28 and TRBJ2-1, with D perhaps TRBD1 or TRBD2 (5 bases each). This CDR3 is built from 15 residues. Trimming removed 5 bases from V and 0 bases from J, with 11 bases in between. From germline, CDR1 is MDHEN and CDR2 SYDVKM. This chain's CDR3 is CASSGSGASYNEQFF. DNA of the CDR3: TGTGCCAGCAGTGGGTCCGGGGCCTCCTACAATGAGCAGTTCTTC. The whole variable domain, remainder taken from reference TRBV28 and TRBJ2-1, is DVKVTQSSRYLVKRTGEKVFLECVQDMDHENMFWYRQDPGLGLRLIYFSYDVKMKEKGDIPEGYSVSREKKERFSLILESASTNQTSMYLCASSGSGASYNEQFFGPGTRLTVL.

This clonotype was recorded a few times. The chain links TRBV5-1 to TRBJ2-7, with a possible D match to TRBD2 (6 bases). Trimming left V 1 base short and J 3 bases short, with 11 bases between. Germline V lookup: CDR1 SGHRS, CDR2 YFSETQ. The CDR3 is 14 amino acids. CDR3 sequence reads: CASSLMGGGYEQYF. The DNA for the CDR3 is TGCGCCAGCAGCTTGATGGGGGGAGGCTACGAGCAGTACTTC. The complete variable domain, with remaining parts taken from reference TRBV5-1 and TRBJ2-7, reads KAGVTQTPRYLIKTRGQQVTLSCSPISGHRSVSWYQQTPGQGLQFLFEYFSETQRNKGNFPGRFSGRQFSNSRSEMNVSTLELGDSALYLCASSLMGGGYEQYFGPGTRLTVT.

In its sample, this clonotype was seen once. V is TRBV6-2 or TRBV6-3 and J is TRBJ2-3; TRBD2 might be the D (6 bases). The ends were cut back, 2 bases at V and 6 bases at J, with 21 bases in the middle. CDR3 length equals 17 residues. Germline V gene sequence: CDR1 MNHEY, CDR2 SVGEGT. The CDR3 loop is CASSYTHTGVRADTQYF. The CDR3 bases are TGTGCCAGCAGTTACACCCACACGGGGGTACGCGCGGATACGCAGTATTTT.

This rearrangement joins TRBV6-5 to TRBJ1-5; TRBD1 is a possible D gene (5 bases). Germline CDR1 and CDR2: MNHEY and SVGAGI. This CDR3 is built from 15 residues. Trimming removed 2 bases at V and 5 bases at J, with 13 bases between. The CDR3 bases are TGTGCCAGCAGTTACGAGGTTCAGGGAGATCAGCCCCAGCATTTT. Translation gives CASSYEVQGDQPQHF.

This clonotype showed up many times. V usage is TRBV19 and J usage is TRBJ2-1; possibly TRBD1 or TRBD2 for D (7 bases each). Trimming took 3 bases from V and 4 from J, leaving 13 bases between them. The CDR3 covers 15 residues. From germline, CDR1 is LNHDA and CDR2 SQIVND (reference sequence). The CDR3 nucleotides read TGTGCCAGTAGTATCGCCAGGGGGGGGTACAATGAGCAGTTCTTC. Protein sequence: CASSIARGGYNEQFF.

This clonotype was counted many times. This rearrangement joins TRBV30 to TRBJ2-7, with 11 bases identical to TRBD2. Trimming cost V 3 bases and J 9 bases; bases outside gene matches: 16. This CDR3 spans 16 amino acids. Germline CDR1 GTSNPN, CDR2 SVGIG (reference sequence). The CDR3 sequence is CAWREPGLAARRGQYF. The CDR3 nucleotides read TGTGCCTGGAGGGAACCGGGACTAGCGGCCCGTCGGGGGCAGTACTTC.

The chain links TRBV4-2 to TRBJ1-4; possible D gene TRBD1, 5 bases. The CDR3 contains 15 residues. Looked up from germline, CDR1 is LGHNA and CDR2 is YNFKEQ. Trimming took off 0 bases at V and 8 bases at J, with 13 bases between the two ends. CDR3 in amino acids: CASSQDVSRGEKLFF. The CDR3 DNA follows: TGTGCCAGCAGCCAAGATGTCTCCCGGGGGGAAAAACTGTTTTTT.

This clonotype appeared many times. This chain joins TRBV14 and TRBJ2-4; D call uncertain. Trimming left V 1 base short and J 5 bases short, with 3 bases between. The germline V gene has CDR1 SGHDN and CDR2 FVKESK. The CDR3 sequence is 12 residues long. The CDR3 spells CASSQVQNIQYF. DNA of the CDR3: TGTGCCAGCAGCCAAGTGCAAAACATTCAGTACTTC.

The chain links TRBV6-4 to TRBJ2-3; TRBD2 agrees at 9 bases. The germline gives CDR1 MRHNA, CDR2 SNTAGT. The CDR3 extends over 16 amino acids. V trimming: 0 bases; J trimming: 4 bases; junction bases outside the gene matches: 5. CDR3 region: CASSDSSAGGPDTQYF. The CDR3, as DNA: TGTGCCAGCAGTGACTCCTCTGCGGGAGGGCCAGATACGCAGTATTTT.

This clonotype occurred many times. V usage is TRBV30 and J usage is TRBJ2-1; D might be TRBD2 (5 bases). CDR1 is GTSNPN, CDR2 SVGIG, per germline (reference sequence). Trimming cost V 3 bases and J 7 bases, with 7 bases left between them. The CDR3 spans 11 residues. The CDR3 bases are TGTGCCTGGAGGACTACTAATGAGCAGTTCTTC. The encoded protein is CAWRTTNEQFF. Full variable domain (remainder filled in from reference TRBV30 and TRBJ2-1): SQTIHQWPATLVQPVGSPLSLECTVEGTSNPNLYWYRQAAGRGLQLLFYSVGIGQISSEVPQNLSASRPQDRQFILSSKKLLLSDSGFYLCAWRTTNEQFFGPGTRLTVL.

There are many counts of this clonotype. CDR3 sequence: CASTLGGGITEAFF. CDR3 nucleotides: TGTGCCAGCACCCTCGGTGGGGGGATCACTGAAGCTTTCTTT. This chain links TRBV3-1 with TRBJ1-1, with a weak D call TRBD1 (5 bases). The V gene's germline CDR1 is LGHDT and CDR2 YNNKEL (reference sequence). Trimming took off 7 bases at V and 4 bases at J, with 16 bases between the two ends. CDR3 length: 14 amino acids.

The genes are TRBV28 and TRBJ2-7; 15 bases are a match to TRBD2. V was clipped by 7 bases and J by 7 bases; unmatched bases: 17. The germline gives CDR1 MDHEN, CDR2 SYDVKM. The CDR3 runs 18 residues. The CDR3 DNA follows: TGTGCCAGCAACCCAACGGTGAGGACTAGCGGGGGGGCCGGGGAGCAGTACTTC. Its protein product is CASNPTVRTSGGAGEQYF.

This clonotype was detected ten times or more. The junction does not match germline at one end; this may be a read error. The genes are TRBV5-1 and TRBJ1-1, with TRBD1 matching 8 bases. The V gene's germline CDR1 is SGHRS and CDR2 YFSETQ. The CDR3 loop spans 13 amino acids. This CDR3 is CASSPGQGTEAFF. The CDR3, as DNA: TGTGCCAGCAGCCCAGGACAGGGTACGGAAGCTTTCTTT.

This clonotype was seen at least ten times. The chain recombines TRBV5-1 with TRBJ2-1; 11 bases are shared with TRBD2. Germline V gene data show CDR1 as SGHRS and CDR2 as YFSETQ. The CDR3 extends over 15 amino acids. Losses at the gene ends were 3 bases for V and 5 bases for J; bases not matched to a gene: 4. As DNA, the CDR3 is TGCGCCAGCAGCTGGGGACTAGCGGCAAACAATGAGCAGTTCTTC. This gives the protein CASSWGLAANNEQFF.

Ten or more counts support this clonotype. For the CDR3, the DNA is TGTGCCAGCTCACCACCCCAGGGCCCCTACAATGAGCAGTTCTTC. Its translation is CASSPPQGPYNEQFF. The chain has TRBV18 and TRBJ2-1, with D tentatively TRBD1 (5 bases). The CDR3 consists of 15 residues. Trimming shortened V by 0 bases and J by 2 bases, and 8 bases separated the two germline ends. The germline CDR1 and CDR2 sequences are KGHSH and LQKENI.

This clonotype was counted at least ten times. V gene TRBV6-2 or TRBV6-3 combines with J gene TRBJ2-3; 7 bases are a match to TRBD1. The CDR3 is made up of 14 amino acids. The V and J ends lost 5 bases and 2 bases, in that order; junction bases with no gene match: 4. CDR1 and CDR2 from the germline V gene are MNHEY and SVGEGT. In nucleotides, the CDR3 is TGTGCCAGCAGTCCGACAGGGTTCACAGATACGCAGTATTTT. Translation: CASSPTGFTDTQYF.